The source of this TCR beta chain is a study of blood T cell repertoires in COVID-19. Study background: COVID-19 samples, acute and convalescent, were from the United States, Italy and Spain. From T cells, B-cell-depleted T cells, or PBMCs came the material, which was cDNA or gDNA.

This clone was found a few times. Per the study methods: Amplification with reference gene primers provided the estimates of nucleated cell counts. Sequencing was performed with immunoSEQ multiplex PCR; in TCRdb, only in-frame clones are kept and a portion is missing. The V and J calls and clone size are taken from that table; D and trimming were inferred from the DNA. The sample has 350,000 to 450,000 clones; 70% to 90% are singletons. The CDR3 is 16 residues long. Trimming took 4 bases from V and 6 from J, leaving 22 bases between them. In germline, CDR1 is SGHTA, CDR2 FQGNSA. Sequenced sample: PBMCs or T cells enriched from blood (not recorded which). This receptor was taken from a woman aged 18-29 years who had been exposed to COVID-19. The chain uses TRBV7-2 and TRBJ2-7; no firm D call. The CDR3 region has the DNA TGTGCCAGCAGCTCGACGACAACACTGGCTCCTCTCGAGCAGTACTTC. This codes for CASSSTTTLAPLEQYF.